This is a list of T cell receptor beta chains from one sample in a study of blood T cell repertoires in COVID-19. Sequencing was performed with immunoSEQ multiplex PCR; in TCRdb, only in-frame clones are kept and a portion is missing. This table has 250,000 or so clones, roughly 85% appearing once. Sequencing input: peripheral blood. These receptors were taken from a woman between 18 and 30 years old with acute or convalescent COVID-19. The CDR3 runs from the conserved cysteine through the conserved F or W. D genes are given only for firm matches. Only part of the rows carry a size: once, few, many, or a class if the clone is expanded.

j_call d_call v_call clone_size cdr3_aa cdr3_nt
TRBJ2-1 NA TRBV5-1 many CASSLGGYNEQFF TGCGCCAGCAGCTTAGGCGGATACAATGAGCAGTTCTTC
TRBJ2-1 NA TRBV25-1 NA CATSGGGSWYNEQFF TGTGCCACCTCGGGGGGCGGGAGTTGGTACAATGAGCAGTTCTTC
TRBJ2-3 NA TRBV5-1 NA CASKVSGVSTDTQYF TGCGCCAGCAAGGTCTCGGGAGTGAGCACAGATACGCAGTATTTT
TRBJ2-7 NA TRBV14 NA CASSQPKDSPSYEQYF TGTGCCAGCAGCCAACCAAAGGACAGTCCCTCCTACGAGCAGTACTTC
TRBJ2-2 TRBD2 TRBV9 NA CASSVSPIGGSFTGELFF TGTGCCAGCAGCGTAAGTCCGATTGGCGGGAGCTTCACCGGGGAGCTGTTTTTT
TRBJ1-6 TRBD1 TRBV30 NA CAWSRQGGISPLHF TGTGCCTGGAGCCGACAGGGCGGAATTTCACCCCTCCACTTT
TRBJ1-3 NA TRBV28 NA CASNPTGPGNTIYF TGTGCCAGCAATCCTACAGGGCCCGGAAACACCATATATTTT
TRBJ2-1 NA TRBV27 NA CASSYFSVASYNEQFF TGTGCCAGCAGTTACTTTAGCGTAGCCTCCTACAATGAGCAGTTCTTC
TRBJ2-1 TRBD1 TRBV14 once CASSQEQGAQNEQFF TGTGCCAGCAGCCAAGAGCAGGGGGCGCAGAATGAGCAGTTCTTC
TRBJ2-7 TRBD1 TRBV6-5 NA CASSKYTGQLYEQYF TGTGCCAGCAGTAAATATACGGGACAGCTCTACGAGCAGTACTTC
TRBJ2-2 NA TRBV7-3 NA CASSHGGPGELFF TGTGCCAGCAGTCATGGCGGGCCCGGGGAGCTGTTTTTT
TRBJ1-1 NA TRBV6-2/TRBV6-3 NA CASSSQGTAAEAFF TGTGCCAGCAGCTCACAGGGAACGGCGGCTGAAGCTTTCTTT
TRBJ1-6 NA TRBV5-1 NA CASSSDGSLRETLHF TGCGCCAGCAGCTCGGACGGGAGCTTGAGGGAAACCCTCCACTTT
TRBJ1-2 TRBD1 TRBV19 NA CASSLQGAGGYTF TGTGCCAGTAGCCTCCAGGGGGCGGGAGGCTACACCTTC
TRBJ2-5 NA TRBV6-2/TRBV6-3 NA CASSSFETQYF TGTGCCAGCAGTTCGTTCGAGACCCAGTACTTC
TRBJ2-5 NA TRBV14 once CASSQDSNFETQYF TGTGCCAGCAGCCAAGATTCTAACTTTGAGACCCAGTACTTC
TRBJ2-5 TRBD2 TRBV30 once CAWGTGTSPETQYF TGTGCCTGGGGCACCGGGACTAGTCCAGAGACCCAGTACTTC
TRBJ2-7 TRBD2 TRBV3-1/TRBV3-2 NA CASSQDGPWSGRVLAYEQYF TGTGCCAGCAGCCAAGATGGTCCTTGGAGCGGGAGGGTTTTAGCCTACGAGCAGTACTTC
TRBJ2-7 TRBD1 TRBV7-2 NA CASSPWDREMRYF TGTGCCAGCAGCCCTTGGGACAGGGAGATGCGGTACTTC
TRBJ1-1 TRBD1 TRBV9 NA CASSPQTGLNTEAFF TGTGCCAGCAGCCCTCAGACAGGGTTAAACACTGAAGCTTTCTTT
TRBJ2-4 TRBD2 TRBV5-1 NA CASTDPGAGGDIQYF TGCGCCAGCACTGATCCCGGGGCGGGAGGCGACATTCAGTACTTC
TRBJ2-7 NA TRBV29-1 NA CSGQGGSEYEQYF TGCAGCGGGCAAGGAGGGAGTGAATACGAGCAGTACTTC
TRBJ1-4 NA TRBV5-5 few CASSLDRSATNEKLFF TGTGCCAGCAGCTTGGACAGAAGTGCAACTAATGAAAAACTGTTTTTT
TRBJ2-7 TRBD2 TRBV7-9 NA CASSGGGSASEQYF TGTGCCAGCAGCGGCGGCGGGAGTGCGAGCGAGCAGTACTTC
TRBJ2-3 NA TRBV27 NA CASSLSGYSTDTQYF TGTGCCAGCAGTTTGTCAGGGTATAGCACAGATACGCAGTATTTT
TRBJ2-5 NA TRBV3-1/TRBV3-2 NA CASSLRGLAETQYF TGTGCCAGCAGCCTAAGGGGACTCGCGGAGACCCAGTACTTC
TRBJ2-1 NA TRBV3-1/TRBV3-2 NA CASSQAGLRSGSGYNEQFF TGTGCCAGCAGCCAAGCAGGGTTAAGGAGCGGGTCCGGTTACAATGAGCAGTTCTTC